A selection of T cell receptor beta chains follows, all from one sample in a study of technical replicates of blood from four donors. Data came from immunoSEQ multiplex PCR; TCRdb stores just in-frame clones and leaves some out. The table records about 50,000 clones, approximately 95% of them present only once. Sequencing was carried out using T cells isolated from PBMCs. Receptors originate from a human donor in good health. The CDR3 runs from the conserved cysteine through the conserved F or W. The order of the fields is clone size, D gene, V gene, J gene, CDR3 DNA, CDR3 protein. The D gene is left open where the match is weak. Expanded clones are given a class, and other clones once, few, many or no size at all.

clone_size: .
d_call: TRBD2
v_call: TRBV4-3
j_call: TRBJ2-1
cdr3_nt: TGCGCCAGCAGCCAACTCACTAGCGGCCGAAACAATGAGCAGTTCTTC
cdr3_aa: CASSQLTSGRNNEQFF

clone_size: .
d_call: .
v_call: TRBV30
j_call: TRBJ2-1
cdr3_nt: TGTGCCTGGAGTGTGGGCAGCTCCTACAATGAGCAGTTCTTC
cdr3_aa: CAWSVGSSYNEQFF

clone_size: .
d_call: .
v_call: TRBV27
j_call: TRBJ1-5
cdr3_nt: TGTGCCAGCAGTTTGCAGGGGTGGGAAGGGCAGCCCCAGCATTTT
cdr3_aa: CASSLQGWEGQPQHF

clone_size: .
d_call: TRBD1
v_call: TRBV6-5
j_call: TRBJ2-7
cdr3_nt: TGTGCCAGCAGTTACGGGGACAGGGCCTACGAGCAGTACTTC
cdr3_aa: CASSYGDRAYEQYF

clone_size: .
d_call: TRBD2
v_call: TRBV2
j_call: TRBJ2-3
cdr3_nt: TGTGCCACGGGGACTAGCGGGAGTCTACATACGCAGTATTTT
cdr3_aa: CATGTSGSLHTQYF

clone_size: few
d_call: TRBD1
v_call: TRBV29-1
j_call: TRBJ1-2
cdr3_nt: TGCAGCGTGGGGGACAGGGTCTATGGCTACACCTTC
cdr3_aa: CSVGDRVYGYTF

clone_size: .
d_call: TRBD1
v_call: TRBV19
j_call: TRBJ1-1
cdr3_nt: TGTGCCAGTAGGGGACAGGGAACTGAAGCTTTCTTT
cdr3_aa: CASRGQGTEAFF

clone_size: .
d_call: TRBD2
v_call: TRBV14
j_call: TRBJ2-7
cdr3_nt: TGTGCCAGCAGCCACCTCGGACTAGCGGAGTACGAGCAGTACTTC
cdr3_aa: CASSHLGLAEYEQYF

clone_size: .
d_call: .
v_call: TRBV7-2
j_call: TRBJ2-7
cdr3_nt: TGTGCCAGCAGCTTAACATTCGGGGCCTACGAGCAGTACTTC
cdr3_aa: CASSLTFGAYEQYF

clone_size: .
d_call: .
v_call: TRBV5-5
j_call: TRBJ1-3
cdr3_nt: TGTGCCAGCAGCTTATTTACCCCACAGGGTCCCGGAAACACCATATATTTT
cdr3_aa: CASSLFTPQGPGNTIYF

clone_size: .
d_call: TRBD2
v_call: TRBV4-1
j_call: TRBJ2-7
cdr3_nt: TGCGCCAGCAGCCAAGATCGGCGGGGGGCGTCCTACGAGCAGTACTTC
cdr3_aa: CASSQDRRGASYEQYF

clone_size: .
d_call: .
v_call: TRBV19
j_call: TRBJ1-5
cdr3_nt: TGTGCCAGTAGTATATTAGTAGGGAGCCATCAGCCCCAGCATTTT
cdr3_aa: CASSILVGSHQPQHF

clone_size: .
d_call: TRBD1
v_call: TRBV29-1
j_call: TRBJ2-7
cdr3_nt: TGCAGCGTCAGTTACGAGGGGGCAGGCTACGAGCAGTACTTC
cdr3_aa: CSVSYEGAGYEQYF

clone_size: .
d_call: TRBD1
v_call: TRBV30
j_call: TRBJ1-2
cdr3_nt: TGTGCCTTAACGACAGGGGGCTATGGCTACACCTTC
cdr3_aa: CALTTGGYGYTF

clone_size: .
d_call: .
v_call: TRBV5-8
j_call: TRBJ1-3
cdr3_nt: TGTGCCAGCAGCCGACCAAGCGAGAGCTCTGGAAACACCATATATTTT
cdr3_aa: CASSRPSESSGNTIYF

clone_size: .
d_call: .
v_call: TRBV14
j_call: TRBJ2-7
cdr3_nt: TGTGCCAGCCGCTCGAGGGGGGGCGACGAGCAGTACTTC
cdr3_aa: CASRSRGGDEQYF

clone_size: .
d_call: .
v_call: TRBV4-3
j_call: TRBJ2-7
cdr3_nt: TGCGCCAGCAGCCAAGATCGGGAAGCGGGCTACGAGCAGTACTTC
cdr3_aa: CASSQDREAGYEQYF

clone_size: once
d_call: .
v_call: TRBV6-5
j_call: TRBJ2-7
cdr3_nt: TGTGCCAGCACAACGGGAGCTCGCCCCTACGAGCAGTACTTC
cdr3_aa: CASTTGARPYEQYF

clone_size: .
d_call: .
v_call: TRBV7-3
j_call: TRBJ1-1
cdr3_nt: TGTGCCAGCAGCTTAATTGAGGGGGTCACTGAAGCTTTCTTT
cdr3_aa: CASSLIEGVTEAFF

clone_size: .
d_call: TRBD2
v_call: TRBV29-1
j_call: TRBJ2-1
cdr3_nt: TGCAGCGTGCGACTAGCGGGAGCTGGGGAGCAGTTCTTC
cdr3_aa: CSVRLAGAGEQFF

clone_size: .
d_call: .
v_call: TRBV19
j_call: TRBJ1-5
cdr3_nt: TGTGCCACCCAGACTACAGGGAGGGGGCCCCAGCATTTT
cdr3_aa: CATQTTGRGPQHF

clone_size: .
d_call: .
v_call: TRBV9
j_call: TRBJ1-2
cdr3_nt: TGTGCCAGCAGCGTAGATAGGGGAGGGAATGGCTACACCTTC
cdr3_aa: CASSVDRGGNGYTF

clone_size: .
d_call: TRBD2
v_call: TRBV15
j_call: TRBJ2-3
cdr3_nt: TGTGCCACCAGCAGAGTTAGCGGGGTAACAGATACGCAGTATTTT
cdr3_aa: CATSRVSGVTDTQYF

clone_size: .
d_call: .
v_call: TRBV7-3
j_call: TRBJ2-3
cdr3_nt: TGTGCCAGCAGCTTTGGACAGTCCGATACGCAGTATTTT
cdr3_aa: CASSFGQSDTQYF

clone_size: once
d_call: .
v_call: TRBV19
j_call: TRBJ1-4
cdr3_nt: TGTGCCAGTAGTATACCAGGGCCAAATGAAAAACTGTTTTTT
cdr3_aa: CASSIPGPNEKLFF

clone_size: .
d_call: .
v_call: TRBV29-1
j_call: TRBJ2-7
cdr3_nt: TGCAGCGTTGTATTCTCTCCGGGTTCCCCACCCTACGAGCAGTACTTC
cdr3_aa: CSVVFSPGSPPYEQYF

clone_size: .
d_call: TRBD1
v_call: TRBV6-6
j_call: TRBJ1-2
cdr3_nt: TGTGCCAGCAGTTACTTGACAGGGGGTGACAATGGCTACACCTTC
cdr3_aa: CASSYLTGGDNGYTF

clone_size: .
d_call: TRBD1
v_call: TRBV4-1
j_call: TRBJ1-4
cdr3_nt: TGCGCCAGCAGCCCGGGACAGGCCTTTTCTAATGAAAAACTGTTTTTT
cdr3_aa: CASSPGQAFSNEKLFF

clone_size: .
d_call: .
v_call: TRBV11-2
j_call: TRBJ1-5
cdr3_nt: TGTGCCAGCAGTAATGGGGCTCAGCCCCAGCATTTT
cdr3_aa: CASSNGAQPQHF

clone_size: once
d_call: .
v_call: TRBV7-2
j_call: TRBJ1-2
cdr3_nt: TGTGCCAGTAGCCCCTTGACGGGAGCCCCTAACTATGGCTACACCTTC
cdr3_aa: CASSPLTGAPNYGYTF

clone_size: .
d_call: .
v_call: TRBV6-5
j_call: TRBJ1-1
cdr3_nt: TGTGCCAGCAGTTGGGGCGGGAACACTGAAGCTTTCTTT
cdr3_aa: CASSWGGNTEAFF

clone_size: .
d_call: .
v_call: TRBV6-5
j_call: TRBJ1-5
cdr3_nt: TGTGCCAGCAGTTTAAATGGGGCCGGTAATCAGCCCCAGCATTTT
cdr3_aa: CASSLNGAGNQPQHF

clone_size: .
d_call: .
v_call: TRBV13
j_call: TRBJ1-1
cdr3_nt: TGTGCCAGCAGCTTAGTTGCGGGCTGGAACACTGAAGCTTTCTTT
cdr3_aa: CASSLVAGWNTEAFF

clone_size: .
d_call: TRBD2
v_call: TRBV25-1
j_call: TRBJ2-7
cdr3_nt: TGTGCCAGCAGTACCGGACTAGCGGGTCCCTACGAGCAGTACTTC
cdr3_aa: CASSTGLAGPYEQYF

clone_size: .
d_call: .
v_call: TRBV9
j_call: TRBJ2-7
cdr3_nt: TGTGCCAGCAGCCCCCGTTTTGAAGCGCGGGAGCAGTACTTC
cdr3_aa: CASSPRFEAREQYF

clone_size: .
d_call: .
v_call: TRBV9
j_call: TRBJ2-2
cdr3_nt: TGTGCCAGCAGCCCCCACAGGAACACCGGGGAGCTGTTTTTT
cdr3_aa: CASSPHRNTGELFF

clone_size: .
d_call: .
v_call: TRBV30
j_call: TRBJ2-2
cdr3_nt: TGTGCCTGGAGTGTACATGTGGGCGTCAAGCTGTTTTTT
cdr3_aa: CAWSVHVGVKLFF

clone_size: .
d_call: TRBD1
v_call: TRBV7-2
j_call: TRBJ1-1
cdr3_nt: TGTGCCAGCAGCCTAAACAGGGGTAACACTGAAGCTTTCTTT
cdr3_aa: CASSLNRGNTEAFF

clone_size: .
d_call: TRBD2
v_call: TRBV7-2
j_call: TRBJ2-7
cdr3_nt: TGTGCCAGCAGCTCCCCGGGACTAGCAAGGGAGCAGTACTTC
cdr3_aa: CASSSPGLAREQYF

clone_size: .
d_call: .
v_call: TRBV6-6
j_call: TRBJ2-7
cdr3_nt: TGTGCCAGCAGTTACTCCAACCTGGAGGGGACCTACGAGCAGTACTTC
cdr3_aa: CASSYSNLEGTYEQYF

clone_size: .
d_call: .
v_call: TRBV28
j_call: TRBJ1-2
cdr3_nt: TGTGCCAGCAGTCCCCACGGTCCTGCTACTAACTATGGCTACACCTTC
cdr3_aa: CASSPHGPATNYGYTF

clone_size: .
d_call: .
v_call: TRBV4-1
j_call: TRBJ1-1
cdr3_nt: TGCGCCAGCAGCGGCAGGGGAACCATGAACACTGAAGCTTTCTTT
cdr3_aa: CASSGRGTMNTEAFF

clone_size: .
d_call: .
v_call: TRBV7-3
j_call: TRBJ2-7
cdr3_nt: TGTGCCAGCAGCGCCGGGACATCCCCTATGAACGAGCAGTACTTC
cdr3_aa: CASSAGTSPMNEQYF

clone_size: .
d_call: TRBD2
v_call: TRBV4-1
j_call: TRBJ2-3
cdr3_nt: TGCGCCAGCAGCCAAGAGGCTAGCGGGGGGACAGATACGCAGTATTTT
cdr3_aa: CASSQEASGGTDTQYF

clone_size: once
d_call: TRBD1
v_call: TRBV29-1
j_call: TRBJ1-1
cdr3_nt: TGCAGCGTTGGGACAGGGGGCCAAACCACTGAAGCTTTCTTT
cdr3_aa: CSVGTGGQTTEAFF